Described below is a single TCR beta chain sequence and its context. The antigen is undetermined. The data belong to a study of immune heterogeneity within non-small cell lung tumors. Study as a whole: Of all tumors, 4 turned out to be squamous cell carcinomas, more than nine were non-squamous carcinomas and 1 was not otherwise specified. Regarding the study as a whole: The study found identical dominant CDR3 beta clonotypes recurring across tumor sites within a patient, alongside site-unique high-frequency clones. A significant, moderate positive correlation (R around 0.34) linked local T-cell clonality and tumor mutational burden. Largely, high-frequency T-cell receptor beta clonotypes differed from one individual patient to another.

Multiplex PCR amplified TCR beta CDR3 with 32 V and 13 J primers. MiXCR, run by TCRdb on the multiplex PCR reads, gives a single entry per CDR3 protein. The sample has 2,500 to 3,500 distinct CDR3 sequences; roughly 46% are singletons. The template for each sample was roughly 600 ng of genomic DNA, which had been extracted from bulk tumor tissue. While surgery was under way, several biopsies spaced far apart were taken per primary tumor. Curative surgery was performed on patients who had untreated, newly diagnosed non-small cell lung cancer. The sequencing input was lung tumor tissue. This TCR was recovered from a man in his sixties with non-small cell lung cancer.

Here the CDR3 reads CASSLDSRNTEAFF. CDR3 DNA sequence: TGCGCCAGCAGCTTAGACAGCAGGAACACTGAAGCTTTCTTT. J is TRBJ1-1 and V is TRBV5-1; D is perhaps TRBD1 (5 bases). The CDR3 has 14 amino acids. Trimming pared 2 bases from V and 1 base from J, leaving 9 bases between. Germline lookup yields CDR1 SGHRS and CDR2 YFSETQ.